What follows are 5 T cell receptor beta chains derived from one specimen sequenced in a study of T cell responses to AZD1222 COVID-19 vaccine. Method: immunoSEQ multiplex PCR; TCRdb's copy keeps in-frame clones and lacks some. This table holds over 150,000 clones, 87% found once. The source material was peripheral blood, sampled on day 0 of AZD1222 vaccination. The receptors shown here come from an adult in good health.

The sample holds a few counts of this clone. The rearrangement uses TRBV15 and TRBJ1-1; D is ambiguous. The CDR3 has 15 residues. CDR1 LNHNV and CDR2 YYDKDF come from the germline V gene (reference sequence). The V gene lost 0 bases and the J gene lost 1 base, with 9 bases spanning the gap. This CDR3 is CATSRDTLGNTEAFF. CDR3 sequence (DNA): TGTGCCACCAGCAGAGATACTTTGGGGAACACTGAAGCTTTCTTT. The full variable domain, in which reference TRBV15 and TRBJ1-1 provide the parts outside the CDR3, is DAMVIQNPRYQVTQFGKPVTLSCSQTLNHNVMYWYQQKSSQAPKLLFHYYDKDFNNEADTPDNFQSRRPNTSFCFLDIRSPGLGDTAMYLCATSRDTLGNTEAFFGQGTRLTVV.

This chain uses TRBV2 with TRBJ1-5, with D hard to call. Germline V gene lookup returns CDR1 SNHLY and CDR2 FYNNEI. Trimming took off 3 bases at V and 2 bases at J, with 5 bases between the two ends. The CDR3 totals 13 residues. In DNA form, the CDR3 reads TGTGCCAGCAGTGACCAGGGCAATCAGCCCCAGCATTTT. Residues: CASSDQGNQPQHF. Based on the CDR3 plus reference TRBV2 and TRBJ1-5, the full variable domain is EPEVTQTPSHQVTQMGQEVILRCVPISNHLYFYWYRQILGQKVEFLVSFYNNEISEKSEIFDDQFSVERPDGSNFTLKIRSTKLEDSAMYFCASSDQGNQPQHFGDGTRLSIL.

The V gene is TRBV29-1, the J gene TRBJ1-2; D is unresolved. Germline V lookup: CDR1 SQVTM, CDR2 ANQGSEA. V was trimmed by 4 bases and J by 6 bases, leaving 9 bases between them. This CDR3 contains 11 residues. The CDR3 loop is CSVVGGNGYTF. Written as DNA, the CDR3 is TGCAGCGTTGTGGGAGGGAATGGCTACACCTTC.

This CDR3 is CASSENTIGITGLTGNTIYF. The CDR3 bases are TGTGCCAGCAGTGAAAATACCATCGGGATAACAGGGCTTACTGGAAACACCATATATTTT. This chain links TRBV6-1 with TRBJ1-3; D is possibly TRBD1 (6 bases). V was clipped by 2 bases and J by 2 bases, with 25 bases between them. Germline values: CDR1 MNHNS, CDR2 SASEGT. This CDR3 is 20 amino acids long.

The chain uses TRBV5-1 and TRBJ2-3; 12 nucleotides align to TRBD2. The V gene's germline CDR1 is SGHRS and CDR2 YFSETQ. The CDR3 has 19 amino acids. J was trimmed by 3 bases and V by 4 bases; bases with no gene match: 15. For the CDR3, the DNA is TGCGCCAGCAGCCGGAGACGGACTAGCGGGAACAAGAAGACAGATACGCAGTATTTT. Translating it yields CASSRRRTSGNKKTDTQYF.